The 16 T cell receptor beta chains presented below share a single source sample, sequenced in a study of shared clonotypes between healthy human individuals. Only in-frame clones appear in the TCRdb table, and some are missing; sequencing was by immunoSEQ multiplex PCR. Among roughly 1,100,000 clones listed, around 74% were seen once. The sequenced material came from memory CD4+ T cells sorted from blood. As for subset: CD45RA-negative fraction. All receptors derive from a man between 18 and 35 years old in good health.

The chain is built from TRBV6-1 and TRBJ1-1; D unresolved. The CDR3 covers 12 residues. With 6 bases removed from V and 0 bases from J, the gap between germline ends came to 5 bases. The germline gives CDR1 MNHNS, CDR2 SASEGT. CDR3 sequence reads: CASRKMNTEAFF. The CDR3 DNA sequence: TGTGCCAGCAGAAAAATGAACACTGAAGCTTTCTTT.

V gene TRBV5-1 combines with J gene TRBJ1-3, with D maybe TRBD1 (5 bases). From germline, CDR1 is SGHRS and CDR2 YFSETQ. This CDR3 spans 16 amino acids. Trimming cost V 4 bases and J 4 bases, with 18 bases left between them. CDR3 coding DNA: TGCGCCAGCAGCCTTAACCCTCAGGGATCGGGAAACACCATATATTTT. It is translated as CASSLNPQGSGNTIYF.

The rearrangement joins TRBV9 to TRBJ2-1, with TRBD1 identical over 12 bases. CDR1 is SGDLS and CDR2 is YYNGEE in the germline V gene. The CDR3 extends over 15 amino acids. The ends lost 4 bases at V and 7 bases at J; junction bases unmatched: 6. CDR3 in DNA: TGTGCCAGCAGCCCCGGGACAGGGGGCATGAATGAGCAGTTCTTC. It encodes CASSPGTGGMNEQFF.

V gene TRBV25-1 combines with J gene TRBJ2-3; TRBD2 might be the D (6 bases). The germline gives CDR1 MGHDK, CDR2 SYGVNS. Trimming pared 4 bases from V and 8 bases from J, leaving 16 bases between. This CDR3 region has 14 residues. As DNA, the CDR3 is TGTGCCAGCAGTGTCAGTGGGGGGTGGGCTACGCAGTATTTT. It codes for CASSVSGGWATQYF.

This clone was seen a few times. This sequence joins TRBV19 and TRBJ1-6; unclear D gene. The germline V gene has CDR1 LNHDA and CDR2 SQIVND (reference sequence). The CDR3 sequence is 13 residues long. The V end was cut by 9 bases, the J end by 7 bases, with 13 bases between. CDR3 sequence: CASADGQNSPLHF. The CDR3 bases are TGTGCCAGCGCCGACGGTCAGAATTCACCCCTCCACTTT.

This chain uses TRBV30 with TRBJ1-6, with D uncertain. The CDR3 loop spans 15 amino acids. V was clipped by 4 bases and J by 8 bases, with 18 bases between them. CDR1 is GTSNPN, CDR2 SVGIG, per germline (reference sequence). The CDR3 DNA reads TGTGCCTGGACTACCCTTGGTGTCGCTGATTCACCCCTCCACTTT. Translating it yields CAWTTLGVADSPLHF. The whole variable domain, filled in from reference TRBV30 and TRBJ1-6, reads SQTIHQWPATLVQPVGSPLSLECTVEGTSNPNLYWYRQAAGRGLQLLFYSVGIGQISSEVPQNLSASRPQDRQFILSSKKLLLSDSGFYLCAWTTLGVADSPLHFGNGTRLTVT.

Remarks on this clone: Other DNA sequences from this sample encode an identical CDR3 as well. The V and J genes are TRBV18 and TRBJ1-1, with 7 nucleotides matching TRBD1. Trimming at V came to 3 bases and at J to 3 bases, leaving 1 base not matched to a gene. The CDR3 contains 13 residues. Germline CDR1 and CDR2: KGHSH and LQKENI. The CDR3 DNA reads TGTGCCAGCTCACCTGGGACAGACACTGAAGCTTTCTTT. This codes for CASSPGTDTEAFF.

The J gene is TRBJ1-5, the V gene TRBV6-5, with a weak D call TRBD1 (6 bases). Per the germline V gene, CDR1 is MNHEY and CDR2 is SVGAGI. The CDR3 length is 15 residues. V lost 7 bases, J lost 2 bases, and 15 bases lay in between. For the CDR3, the DNA is TGTGCCAGCAAACTACAGGGCTTTGGCAATCAGCCCCAGCATTTT. Translated: CASKLQGFGNQPQHF.

The chain links TRBV6-5 to TRBJ2-7, with no clear D. Between the trimmed V and J ends, which lost 7 bases and 4 bases, there was a span of 8 bases. This CDR3 contains 11 residues. In germline, CDR1 is MNHEY, CDR2 SVGAGI. CDR3 amino acids: CASTLAYEQYF. The CDR3 DNA reads TGTGCCAGCACCCTTGCGTACGAGCAGTACTTC.

V is TRBV6-1 and J is TRBJ1-5; D is unclear. The germline V gene has CDR1 MNHNS and CDR2 SASEGT. The V gene lost 6 bases and the J gene lost 0 bases, with 12 bases spanning the gap. This CDR3 is built from 15 residues. The CDR3 spells CASRSWANSNQPQHF. The CDR3 nucleotides are TGTGCCAGCAGGAGTTGGGCTAATAGCAATCAGCCCCAGCATTTT.

The chain employs TRBV18 and TRBJ2-7, with D unresolved. Germline V lookup: CDR1 KGHSH, CDR2 LQKENI. With 4 bases removed from V and 4 bases from J, the gap between germline ends came to 11 bases. The CDR3 consists of 13 residues. The CDR3 nucleotides read TGTGCCAGCTCACAAGGAAGGGTGTACGAGCAGTACTTC. Translated, it gives CASSQGRVYEQYF.

The chain links TRBV12-1 to TRBJ1-1. TRBV12-1 is classified as a pseudogene. This CDR3 is 14 amino acids long. This CDR3 reads CASSFGSSNTEAFF. CDR3 sequence (DNA): TGTGCCAGCAGCTTTGGAAGTTCGAACACTGAAGCTTTCTTT.

The gene calls are TRBV19 and TRBJ1-1; 7 positions match TRBD1. With V trimmed by 11 bases and J by 1 base, 13 bases remained unmatched. Germline CDR1 is LNHDA and CDR2 is SQIVND (reference sequence). CDR3 length: 15 residues. The CDR3 DNA follows: TGTGCCTCAAAGGGACGGACAGGCCGGAACACTGAAGCTTTCTTT. Translation gives CASKGRTGRNTEAFF.

Here the CDR3 reads CASSSRPGAEQYF. CDR3 nucleotide sequence: TGTGCCAGCAGCTCCAGGCCCGGGGCGGAGCAGTACTTC. J is TRBJ2-5 and V is TRBV13; D might be TRBD1 or TRBD2, each matching 5 bases. This CDR3 is built from 13 residues. V lost 4 bases to trimming and J lost 11 bases, with 17 bases between them. The V gene's germline CDR1 is PRHDT and CDR2 FYEKMQ (reference sequence).

A single count supports this clone. This chain links TRBV6-1 with TRBJ1-5, with no clear D. The V end lost 4 bases, the J end lost 3 bases, and 10 bases lay between the germline ends. The CDR3 totals 14 residues. Germline lookup yields CDR1 MNHNS and CDR2 SASEGT. The CDR3 DNA follows: TGTGCCAGCAGTGTCGGTCTGTTCAATCAGCCCCAGCATTTT. Translating it yields CASSVGLFNQPQHF.

This clone was detected only a few times. V is TRBV25-1 and J is TRBJ2-7; 9 bases are shared with TRBD1. J lost 3 bases, V lost 4 bases, and 10 bases had no gene match. CDR3 length: 16 residues. Germline V gives CDR1 MGHDK, CDR2 SYGVNS. The CDR3 bases are TGTGCCAGCAGTGGCCGGGACAGGGTCGCTCGCTACGAGCAGTACTTC. This encodes CASSGRDRVARYEQYF.